Shown below are 14 T cell receptor beta chains from a single sample sequenced in a study of T cell changes during pregnancy in multiple sclerosis. Measured with immunoSEQ multiplex PCR; TCRdb has only the in-frame clones, and not every one. The data show approximately 70,000 clones, with 94% seen just once and 0.12% to 0.15% held by the top ten. Here the sequenced sample was CD4+ T cells from peripheral blood mononuclear cells, taken after pregnancy. The receptor source for this set is a female donor with multiple sclerosis, enrolled in a pregnancy study.

Comments on this clone: The same CDR3 also results from other DNA sequences found in this sample. The CDR3 reads CASSLGLSSYEQYF. As DNA, the CDR3 is TGTGCCAGCAGCTTAGGACTATCTTCCTACGAGCAGTACTTC. The rearrangement joins TRBV11-2 to TRBJ2-7, with D possibly TRBD2 on 5 matching bases. Trimming removed 1 base from V and 1 base from J, with 8 bases in between. The CDR3 spans 14 residues. CDR1 SGHAT and CDR2 FQNNGV come from the germline V gene.

V usage is TRBV2 and J usage is TRBJ2-3, with 7 bases aligning to TRBD2. Trimming cost V 0 bases and J 4 bases; bases outside gene matches: 4. This CDR3 is 15 amino acids long. In germline, CDR1 is SNHLY, CDR2 FYNNEI. CDR3 residues: CASSEAGGPSDTQYF. In DNA, the CDR3 is TGTGCCAGCAGTGAAGCGGGAGGGCCATCAGATACGCAGTATTTT.

This clone was counted once. This chain uses TRBV14 with TRBJ2-7; D unresolved. This CDR3 is 15 amino acids long. Germline CDR1 reads SGHDN; CDR2 reads FVKESK. Trimming shortened V by 4 bases and J by 3 bases, and 16 bases separated the two germline ends. Written as DNA, the CDR3 is TGTGCCAGCAGCCTAGAACATCTTCCCAACTACGAGCAGTACTTC. Its protein product is CASSLEHLPNYEQYF. The entire variable domain, with the rest obtained from reference TRBV14 and TRBJ2-7, is as follows: EAGVTQFPSHSVIEKGQTVTLRCDPISGHDNLYWYRRVMGKEIKFLLHFVKESKQDESGMPNNRFLAERTGGTYSTLKVQPAELEDSGVYFCASSLEHLPNYEQYFGPGTRLTVT.

With respect to this clone: Germline is not matched at one junction end, which may reflect a read error. The chain joins TRBV23-1 to TRBJ1-6; 7 nucleotides agree with TRBD1. TRBV23-1 is an ORF for which the function is uncertain. The CDR3 totals 14 residues. The CDR3 DNA sequence: TGCGCCAGCAGCTCTAAAGGACAGGCCGGCGGTTCTGACTTT. Protein: CASSSKGQAGGSDF.

This clone was seen only once. The chain employs TRBV11-2 and TRBJ2-5, with D unclear. Trimming shortened V by 5 bases and J by 5 bases, and 12 bases separated the two germline ends. The CDR3 totals 13 residues. The germline V gene encodes CDR1 SGHAT and CDR2 FQNNGV. CDR3 protein: CASSALVSETQYF. For the CDR3, the DNA is TGTGCCAGCAGCGCGCTAGTATCTGAGACCCAGTACTTC. Full variable domain (missing parts from reference TRBV11-2 and TRBJ2-5): EAGVAQSPRYKIIEKRQSVAFWCNPISGHATLYWYQQILGQGPKLLIQFQNNGVVDDSQLPKDRFSAERLKGVDSTLKIQPAKLEDSAVYLCASSALVSETQYFGPGTRLLVL.

This sequence joins TRBV6-5 and TRBJ1-2, with a possible D match to TRBD1 (6 bases). Germline-derived CDR1 and CDR2 are MNHEY and SVGAGI. V gave up 3 bases and J gave up 3 bases, with 8 bases separating them. The CDR3 covers 13 residues. CDR3 sequence: CASSYRQDYGYTF. DNA of the CDR3: TGTGCCAGCAGTTATCGACAGGACTATGGCTACACCTTC.

The chain uses TRBV7-3 and TRBJ2-2; TRBD2 aligns across 10 bases. This CDR3 has 16 amino acids. The V gene's germline CDR1 is SGHTA and CDR2 FQGTGA. The ends lost 4 bases at V and 2 bases at J; junction bases unmatched: 4. In nucleotides, the CDR3 is TGTGCCAGCAGCTCCCGGACTAGCGGAAACACCGGGGAGCTGTTTTTT. Translating it yields CASSSRTSGNTGELFF.

This clone was found once. This chain joins TRBV15 and TRBJ2-7, with 8 bases aligning to TRBD2. The CDR3 has 14 amino acids. The J segment lost 3 bases and the V segment lost 6 bases, leaving 7 bases of the junction unmatched. CDR1 and CDR2 from the germline V gene are LNHNV and YYDKDF (reference sequence). The CDR3 here is CATSWGTRGYEQYF. CDR3 DNA: TGTGCCACCAGTTGGGGGACTAGGGGCTACGAGCAGTACTTC.

CDR3 nucleotide sequence: TGTGCCAGCAGCTCGAGCGGGGGACAGACCCAGTACTTC. Protein: CASSSSGGQTQYF. The chain links TRBV7-9 to TRBJ2-5; 8 bases line up with TRBD2. CDR3 length: 13 amino acids. The ends lost 4 bases at V and 6 bases at J; junction bases unmatched: 4. Germline V CDR1 and CDR2: SEHNR, FQNEAQ (reference sequence).

This chain links TRBV29-1 with TRBJ2-2, with TRBD1 matching over 9 bases. With 7 bases clipped from V and 3 bases from J, the junction kept 12 bases outside the gene matches. Germline lookup yields CDR1 SQVTM and CDR2 ANQGSEA. The CDR3 spans 16 residues. Here the CDR3 reads CSAGTGFSPYTGELFF. Here the CDR3 DNA reads TGCAGCGCTGGGACAGGGTTTAGTCCGTACACCGGGGAGCTGTTTTTT.

This chain links TRBV6-6 with TRBJ1-2, with 10 bases aligning to TRBD1. Looked up from germline, CDR1 is MNHNY and CDR2 is SVGAGI (reference sequence). Trimming at V came to 8 bases and at J to 8 bases, leaving 11 bases not matched to a gene. The CDR3 is 14 amino acids. CDR3 protein: CASLRGTGEGGYTF. The CDR3 nucleotides are TGTGCCAGCCTCAGGGGGACAGGGGAAGGAGGCTACACCTTC.

The J gene is TRBJ1-1, the V gene TRBV5-5; D perhaps matches TRBD1 (5 bases). The CDR3 consists of 16 residues. Germline CDR1 and CDR2: SGHKS and YYEKEE (reference sequence). V lost 2 bases and J lost 0, with 14 bases in between. CDR3 loop: CASSLGGDLLNTEAFF. CDR3 DNA sequence: TGTGCCAGCAGCTTAGGAGGGGACCTACTGAACACTGAAGCTTTCTTT.

This clone was found once. The genes are TRBV6-1 and TRBJ2-3; 9 bases align to TRBD2. CDR3 length: 15 amino acids. V was pared by 7 bases and J by 2 bases, with 7 bases of the junction left unmatched. CDR1 and CDR2 from the germline V gene are MNHNS and SASEGT. The CDR3 is CASIRLAELTDTQYF. CDR3 bases: TGTGCCAGCATCAGACTAGCGGAGCTCACAGATACGCAGTATTTT.

The V gene is TRBV27, the J gene TRBJ2-3; 8 nucleotides line up with TRBD2. The V segment lost 2 bases and the J segment 5 bases; nucleotides outside the gene matches: 3. The CDR3 contains 14 residues. Per the germline V gene, CDR1 is MNHEY and CDR2 is SMNVEV (reference sequence). CDR3 amino acids: CASSLGLARDTQYF. The CDR3, as DNA: TGTGCCAGCAGTTTAGGACTAGCAAGAGATACGCAGTATTTT.